The 19 T cell receptor beta chains in this list originate from one sample, sequenced in a study of cytomegalovirus exposure and HLA in healthy donors. The PCR ran on 60 Vbeta and 13 Jbeta primers. Some clones are missing from TCRdb's copy, which holds only in-frame ones; the method was immunoSEQ multiplex PCR. Of over 150,000 clones listed, 70% to 75% are singletons. Sequenced input: PBMCs. The receptors were gathered from a male donor in good health and CMV-seronegative.

The chain links TRBV29-1 to TRBJ1-3; no definite D call. The CDR3 is made up of 15 amino acids. V was cut by 3 bases and J by 4 bases, with 16 bases left in between. Germline-derived CDR1 and CDR2 are SQVTM and ANQGSEA. CDR3 region: CSVEVVHNKGNTIYF. CDR3 coding DNA: TGCAGCGTTGAGGTTGTACATAACAAAGGAAACACCATATATTTT.

The V and J genes are TRBV6-4 and TRBJ1-5; no reliable D call. The CDR3 totals 13 residues. Germline CDR1 and CDR2: MRHNA and SNTAGT. V was trimmed by 2 bases and J by 4 bases, leaving 6 bases between them. The CDR3 spells CASSDPQNQPQHF. CDR3 nucleotide sequence: TGTGCCAGCAGTGACCCCCAAAATCAGCCCCAGCATTTT.

This clone was counted only a few times. The CDR3 loop is CATSREYRADVEQYF. Written as DNA, the CDR3 is TGTGCCACCAGCAGAGAGTACAGGGCCGACGTCGAGCAGTACTTC. The chain combines TRBV15 with TRBJ2-7; tentatively, D is TRBD1 (6 bases). There are 15 residues in the CDR3. The V end was cut by 0 bases, the J end by 6 bases, with 15 bases between. Germline V gene lookup returns CDR1 LNHNV and CDR2 YYDKDF (reference sequence).

This chain joins TRBV5-1 and TRBJ2-2; TRBD2 aligns across 8 bases. CDR1 and CDR2 from the germline V gene are SGHRS and YFSETQ. The V and J ends lost 1 base and 3 bases, in that order; junction bases with no gene match: 2. The length of the CDR3 is 15 residues. The CDR3 bases are TGCGCCAGCAGCTTGAAGCGGGGGTACACCGGGGAGCTGTTTTTT. Translated: CASSLKRGYTGELFF.

The gene calls are TRBV6-6 and TRBJ1-2; no clear D. V dropped 10 bases and J dropped 4 bases, with 10 bases sitting between them. The CDR3 is 11 residues long. Germline CDR1 reads MNHNY; CDR2 reads SVGAGI (reference sequence). The CDR3 DNA sequence: TGTGCCATCGACACGCTCTATGGCTACACCTTC. This gives the protein CAIDTLYGYTF.

This sequence joins TRBV28 and TRBJ2-3; 9 bases line up with TRBD1. Germline V gives CDR1 MDHEN, CDR2 SYDVKM. V shed 6 bases and J 6 bases; nucleotides not matched to a gene: 13. This CDR3 has 16 residues. CDR3 amino acids: CASRSGQGPQGDTQYF. As DNA, the CDR3 is TGTGCCAGCAGAAGTGGACAGGGGCCGCAGGGGGATACGCAGTATTTT.

This clone was picked up a small number of times. The chain combines TRBV5-1 with TRBJ2-3; TRBD1 agrees at 7 bases. V trimming: 4 bases; J trimming: 2 bases; junction bases outside the gene matches: 7. Germline V gives CDR1 SGHRS, CDR2 YFSETQ. CDR3 length: 15 amino acids. As DNA, the CDR3 is TGCGCCAGCAGCAGAACCGGGACAGTCACAGATACGCAGTATTTT. Protein product: CASSRTGTVTDTQYF.

The genes are TRBV19 and TRBJ1-2; 9 bases are a match to TRBD1. V shed 5 bases, J shed 8 bases, and the junction held 9 bases outside the gene matches. This CDR3 contains 14 residues. Germline loops: CDR1 LNHDA, CDR2 SQIVND (reference sequence). CDR3 region: CASSPSGQGRGYTF. DNA of the CDR3: TGTGCCAGTAGTCCTTCGGGACAGGGTCGGGGCTACACCTTC.

The sample holds a few counts of this clone. The V gene is TRBV5-4, the J gene TRBJ2-7; TRBD2 is a possible D gene (6 bases). The CDR3 length is 14 residues. V lost 6 bases and J lost 4, with 17 bases in between. CDR1 and CDR2 from the germline V gene are SGHNT and YYREEE (reference sequence). DNA for the CDR3: TGTGCCAGCAATAATGCGGGGCGTAGGTACGAGCAGTACTTC. Protein: CASNNAGRRYEQYF.

The chain is built from TRBV7-2 and TRBJ2-1; D may be TRBD1 (6 bases). This CDR3 comprises 15 residues. CDR1 is SGHTA and CDR2 is FQGNSA in the germline V gene. The germline V and J ends were trimmed by 2 bases and 3 bases, with 11 bases remaining between them. CDR3 amino acids: CASSLRRGYYNEQFF. The CDR3 bases are TGTGCCAGCAGCTTACGCAGGGGCTACTACAATGAGCAGTTCTTC.

The rearrangement links TRBV6-5 to TRBJ1-3, with a tentative D call TRBD1 (6 bases). CDR1 MNHEY and CDR2 SVGAGI come from the germline V gene. The V end was cut by 2 bases, the J end by 4 bases, with 12 bases between. The length of the CDR3 is 15 residues. The CDR3 region is CASSYKQGAGNTIYF. For the CDR3, the DNA is TGTGCCAGCAGTTACAAACAGGGTGCCGGAAACACCATATATTTT.

The chain recombines TRBV7-9 with TRBJ2-5, with D possibly TRBD2 on 6 matching bases. The CDR3 is 15 residues long. Germline loops: CDR1 SEHNR, CDR2 FQNEAQ (reference sequence). V shed 1 base and J shed 2 bases, with 11 bases lying between them. CDR3 coding DNA: TGTGCCAGCAGCTTAGTTGCGGGAATACAAGAGACCCAGTACTTC. As protein: CASSLVAGIQETQYF.

J is TRBJ2-1 and V is TRBV19; 8 nucleotides match TRBD1. Trimming at V came to 0 bases and at J to 4 bases, leaving 11 bases not matched to a gene. This CDR3 spans 18 amino acids. Germline CDR1 and CDR2: LNHDA and SQIVND (reference sequence). The CDR3 spells CASSIERPGQVYYNEQFF. The CDR3 DNA reads TGTGCCAGTAGTATAGAGCGCCCGGGACAGGTGTATTACAATGAGCAGTTCTTC.

The chain has TRBV7-9 and TRBJ1-5; D is possibly TRBD1 (6 bases). This CDR3 spans 16 amino acids. The ends were cut back, 1 base at V and 3 bases at J, with 13 bases in the middle. Germline V gives CDR1 SEHNR, CDR2 FQNEAQ (reference sequence). The CDR3 protein is CASSLGMGDNNQPQHF. In DNA form, the CDR3 reads TGTGCCAGCAGCTTAGGTATGGGGGACAACAATCAGCCCCAGCATTTT. Supplemented by reference TRBV7-9 and TRBJ1-5, the full variable domain reads DTGVSQNPRHKITKRGQNVTFRCDPISEHNRLYWYRQTLGQGPEFLTYFQNEAQLEKSRLLSDRFSAERPKGSFSTLEIQRTEQGDSAMYLCASSLGMGDNNQPQHFGDGTRLSIL.

V gene TRBV19 combines with J gene TRBJ1-1; perhaps TRBD1 as D (5 bases). Germline V gene sequence: CDR1 LNHDA, CDR2 SQIVND (reference sequence). CDR3 length: 16 amino acids. Deletions cut 3 bases from V and 1 base from J, with 15 bases between. This CDR3 is CASSIQAGRGNTEAFF. CDR3 bases: TGTGCCAGTAGTATTCAGGCAGGGCGAGGGAACACTGAAGCTTTCTTT.

The chain couples TRBV29-1 to TRBJ2-5; 12 nucleotides line up with TRBD2. Germline V lookup: CDR1 SQVTM, CDR2 ANQGSEA. V shed 7 bases, J shed 3 bases, and the junction held 6 bases outside the gene matches. This CDR3 contains 14 residues. The CDR3 protein is CSGLTSGGKETQYF. CDR3 in DNA: TGCAGCGGACTGACTAGCGGGGGAAAAGAGACCCAGTACTTC.

The chain combines TRBV10-3 with TRBJ2-5; TRBD1 is a possible D gene (6 bases). The V end was cut by 5 bases, the J end by 2 bases, with 12 bases between. Germline values: CDR1 ENHRY, CDR2 SYGVKD. The CDR3 is made up of 14 amino acids. The CDR3 nucleotides are TGTGCCATCAGTAATCTCGGACAGCAAGAGACCCAGTACTTC. It encodes CAISNLGQQETQYF.

The chain carries TRBV6-5 and TRBJ2-3, with TRBD1 identical over 8 bases. Trimming at V came to 5 bases and at J to 4 bases, leaving 8 bases not matched to a gene. Germline CDR1 MNHEY, CDR2 SVGAGI. The CDR3 length is 15 residues. The CDR3 loop is CASSGDRGIADTQYF. The CDR3 DNA sequence: TGTGCCAGCAGTGGCGACAGGGGAATTGCAGATACGCAGTATTTT.

The chain links TRBV4-1 to TRBJ2-1, with 7 bases that match TRBD1. The CDR3 sequence is 15 residues long. V lost 1 base, J lost 9 bases, and 9 bases stayed unmatched. In germline, CDR1 is MGHRA, CDR2 YSYEKL. The CDR3 protein is CASSQAGVRGPEQFF. The CDR3 coding sequence is TGCGCCAGCAGCCAAGCTGGGGTGAGGGGGCCTGAGCAGTTCTTC.